These 29 T cell receptor beta chains were all obtained from the same sample, sequenced in a study of blood T cell repertoires in COVID-19 (dated by TCRdb to about 2020). Library method: the immunoSEQ multiplex PCR assay. The source is immuneACCESS, and TCRdb retained only in-frame sequences with V and J called. Part of the clones is not carried over; for the studies checked, unresolved V genes explain less than half of this, and the remainder is unexplained. In this sample the table shows approximately 140,000 clones, over 75% of which occur a single time. The top ten clones comprise 3.9% of the sample. What was sequenced was PBMCs or T cells enriched from blood (not recorded which). These receptors came from a man aged 50-60 years in a cohort exposed to, infected with or recovered from COVID-19 (not recorded which).

The rearrangement uses TRBV7-3 and TRBJ2-6, with 8 bases identical to TRBD1. Germline V gene data show CDR1 as SGHTA and CDR2 as FQGTGA. V lost 4 bases and J lost 4; bases outside the gene matches: 12. The CDR3 is 18 residues long. The CDR3 loop reads CASSSRGQGALGANVLTF. The CDR3 DNA reads as TGTGCCAGCAGCTCTCGGGGGCAGGGGGCGTTAGGGGCCAACGTCCTGACTTTC.

The chain has TRBV5-6 and TRBJ2-5, with no clear D. Germline V gives CDR1 SGHDT, CDR2 YYEEEE. This CDR3 is built from 14 residues. The V and J ends lost 0 bases and 4 bases respectively, with 10 bases between them. CDR3 sequence: CASSLANIPETQYF. In DNA, the CDR3 is TGTGCCAGCAGCTTGGCAAACATCCCAGAGACCCAGTACTTC.

The chain carries TRBV19 and TRBJ1-2; the match to TRBD1 covers 7 bases. The CDR3 contains 15 residues. Germline assignment: CDR1 LNHDA and CDR2 SQIVND (reference sequence). Trimming at V came to 7 bases and at J to 0 bases, leaving 8 bases not matched to a gene. In DNA, the CDR3 is TGTGCCAGTAAGGACAGGAGCCTTTCTAACTATGGCTACACCTTC. It is translated as CASKDRSLSNYGYTF.

The V gene is TRBV7-7, the J gene TRBJ2-7, with 9 bases identical to TRBD1. CDR1 SSHAT and CDR2 FNYEAQ come from the germline V gene (reference sequence). CDR3 size: 15 residues. J gave up 6 bases and V 5 bases, and 11 bases lay outside the gene matches. The CDR3 here is CASSLNPGTGSEQYF. Here the CDR3 DNA reads TGTGCCAGCAGCCTCAATCCCGGGACAGGGTCCGAGCAGTACTTC.

This rearrangement joins TRBV28 to TRBJ2-7; 11 nucleotides agree with TRBD1. Germline V CDR1 and CDR2: MDHEN, SYDVKM. J lost 6 bases, V lost 2 bases, and 3 bases had no gene match. The CDR3 runs to 14 residues. CDR3 nucleotide sequence: TGTGCCAGCAGTTTAATAGGGACAGGGGGCGAGCAGTACTTC. Translated: CASSLIGTGGEQYF.

This CDR3 reads CASSLGQLYEQYF. The CDR3 DNA reads TGTGCCAGCAGCTTGGGACAGCTGTACGAGCAGTACTTC. The V call is TRBV5-6, the J call TRBJ2-7; the D gene is possibly TRBD1 (5 bases). This CDR3 contains 13 residues. Germline V lookup: CDR1 SGHDT, CDR2 YYEEEE. V lost 0 bases, J lost 4 bases, and 8 bases lay in between.

The rearrangement uses TRBV27 and TRBJ1-2; 12 positions agree with TRBD1. This CDR3 has 16 residues. From germline, CDR1 is MNHEY and CDR2 SMNVEV (reference sequence). The ends lost 5 bases at V and 3 bases at J; junction bases unmatched: 7. The CDR3 DNA sequence: TGTGCCAGCAGTAAGGGACAGGGGGCGGTCTACTATGGCTACACCTTC. Protein: CASSKGQGAVYYGYTF.

The V call is TRBV13, the J call TRBJ2-2; 7 bases fit TRBD2. The CDR3 is 16 residues long. Trimming took 5 bases from V and 3 from J; bases not matched to a gene: 9. Germline lookup yields CDR1 PRHDT and CDR2 FYEKMQ (reference sequence). CDR3: CASSRTLASYTGELFF. CDR3 nucleotides: TGTGCCAGCAGCCGCACACTAGCGTCCTACACCGGGGAGCTGTTTTTT.

The chain couples TRBV2 to TRBJ2-2; D perhaps matches TRBD2 (5 bases). Germline V gives CDR1 SNHLY, CDR2 FYNNEI. The CDR3 spans 15 residues. The V end was cut by 6 bases, the J end by 4 bases, with 15 bases between. The CDR3 DNA reads TGTGCCAGCAGCGCCCAGAGGGCCGGCACCGGGGAGCTGTTTTTT. It specifies CASSAQRAGTGELFF.

The V gene is TRBV11-1, the J gene TRBJ2-7, with 10 nucleotides matching TRBD2. The CDR3 extends over 15 amino acids. The ends lost 1 base at V and 7 bases at J; junction bases unmatched: 7. Germline values: CDR1 SGHAT, CDR2 FQDESV (reference sequence). The CDR3 reads CASSLESGRAQEQYF. Here the CDR3 DNA reads TGTGCCAGCAGCTTAGAGAGCGGGAGGGCCCAAGAGCAGTACTTC.

The genes are TRBV11-2 and TRBJ2-7; 9 bases agree with TRBD2. The CDR3 extends over 15 amino acids. In germline, CDR1 is SGHAT, CDR2 FQNNGV. The V gene end was trimmed by 1 base and the J gene end by 1 base; junction bases not matched to a gene: 2. The CDR3 protein is CASSLAGLASYEQYF. The CDR3 DNA reads TGTGCCAGCAGCTTAGCGGGACTAGCTTCCTACGAGCAGTACTTC.

J is TRBJ2-7 and V is TRBV21-1; TRBD2 is the table's D call, not checked against the DNA. TRBV21-1 is an annotated pseudogene. The CDR3 is 17 amino acids. The DNA for the CDR3 is TGTGCCAGCAGCTCCTGGACTAGCGGGGGGGCCCCCTACGAGCAGTACTTC. Translating it yields CASSSWTSGGAPYEQYF.

The chain is built from TRBV7-8 and TRBJ1-1; D remains ambiguous. Germline assignment: CDR1 SGHVS and CDR2 FQNEAQ. The CDR3 is 14 amino acids. The V end lost 3 bases, the J end lost 7 bases, and 15 bases lay between the germline ends. The CDR3 DNA follows: TGTGCCAGCAGCTTCGGGGAAGGTATCTTTGAAGCTTTCTTT. Translated, it gives CASSFGEGIFEAFF.

The rearrangement links TRBV19 to TRBJ1-3; D is uncertain. The CDR3 extends over 16 amino acids. Trimming left V 7 bases short and J 0 bases short, with 16 bases between. In germline, CDR1 is LNHDA, CDR2 SQIVND (reference sequence). The CDR3, as DNA: TGTGCCAGTAACTATGGAGGATTCAGCTCTGGAAACACCATATATTTT. Translated, it gives CASNYGGFSSGNTIYF.

The genes are TRBV19 and TRBJ1-1; a possible D gene is TRBD1 (5 bases). The CDR3 covers 17 residues. Trimming stripped 0 bases from V and 8 bases from J, with 22 bases between. Germline V gives CDR1 LNHDA, CDR2 SQIVND (reference sequence). CDR3 region: CASSIEPGAAYIPEAFF. The CDR3 DNA reads TGTGCCAGTAGTATAGAACCTGGGGCCGCCTATATCCCCGAAGCTTTCTTT. The full variable domain, completed using reference TRBV19 and TRBJ1-1, is DGGITQSPKYLFRKEGQNVTLSCEQNLNHDAMYWYRQDPGQGLRLIYYSQIVNDFQKGDIAEGYSVSREKKESFPLTVTSAQKNPTAFYLCASSIEPGAAYIPEAFFGQGTRLTVV.

The chain recombines TRBV4-1 with TRBJ2-7, with D tentatively TRBD1 (6 bases). Germline CDR1 and CDR2: MGHRA and YSYEKL. This CDR3 is built from 16 residues. The V and J ends lost 0 bases and 2 bases respectively, with 14 bases between them. The CDR3: CASSQEVRGRTYEQYF. In nucleotides, the CDR3 is TGCGCCAGCAGCCAAGAGGTCAGGGGCCGAACCTACGAGCAGTACTTC.

The chain is built from TRBV4-3 and TRBJ1-1; the match to TRBD1 covers 9 bases. Unmatched junction bases numbered 0, after V lost 4 bases and J lost 0 bases. The length of the CDR3 is 14 residues. Germline CDR1 is LGHNA and CDR2 is YSLEER. CDR3 sequence reads: CASSRDRVNTEAFF. In nucleotides, the CDR3 is TGCGCCAGCAGCCGGGACAGGGTGAACACTGAAGCTTTCTTT.

CDR3 coding DNA: TGTGCCAGCAGCTTATTAGGGGGCCAGGAATATGGCTACACCTTC. Residues: CASSLLGGQEYGYTF. The V and J genes are TRBV7-2 and TRBJ1-2, with 7 bases aligning to TRBD1. The CDR3 is 15 residues long. Trimming took 2 bases from V and 5 from J; bases not matched to a gene: 8. Germline V lookup: CDR1 SGHTA, CDR2 FQGNSA.

The V call is TRBV12-3 or TRBV12-4, the J call TRBJ1-2; D is undetermined. There are 12 residues in the CDR3. The V end lost 5 bases, the J end lost 4 bases, and 8 bases lay between the germline ends. The CDR3 DNA follows: TGTGCCAGCAGTCGGGAAACCTATGGCTACACCTTC. It yields the protein CASSRETYGYTF.

The gene calls are TRBV15 and TRBJ2-3, with D unresolved. V lost 3 bases, J lost 6 bases, and 4 bases lay in between. The germline V gene encodes CDR1 LNHNV and CDR2 YYDKDF (reference sequence). The length of the CDR3 is 11 residues. The CDR3 DNA is TGTGCCACCAGCAGGGCTGATACGCAGTATTTT. This encodes CATSRADTQYF.

This clone was recorded only once. The same CDR3 arises from other DNA sequences in this sample as well. This chain connects TRBV28 to TRBJ1-2; D is unresolved. Germline values: CDR1 MDHEN, CDR2 SYDVKM. The CDR3 has 12 amino acids. V lost 5 bases and J 4 bases, leaving 8 bases between the germline ends. The CDR3 spells CASSPRSYGYTF. The CDR3 coding sequence is TGTGCCAGCAGTCCTCGGAGCTATGGCTACACCTTC.

This clone was counted a single time. The chain joins TRBV6-2 or TRBV6-3 to TRBJ1-1, with TRBD1 matching over 9 bases. The CDR3 extends over 15 amino acids. Looked up from germline, CDR1 is MNHEY and CDR2 is SVGEGT. J gave up 0 bases and V 5 bases, and 4 bases lay outside the gene matches. CDR3 sequence reads: CASSATGGLNTEAFF. The CDR3 coding sequence is TGTGCCAGCAGTGCGACAGGGGGGCTGAACACTGAAGCTTTCTTT.

This rearrangement joins TRBV18 to TRBJ1-2, with D maybe TRBD1 (5 bases). The CDR3 consists of 14 residues. Deletions cut 2 bases from V and 2 bases from J, with 9 bases between. The germline CDR1 and CDR2 sequences are KGHSH and LQKENI. The CDR3: CASSPGKGNYGYTF. The DNA for the CDR3 is TGTGCCAGCTCACCAGGAAAGGGGAACTATGGCTACACCTTC.

The chain combines TRBV5-1 with TRBJ2-1; 13 bases map to TRBD2. CDR3 length equals 15 residues. V lost 3 bases to trimming and J lost 6 bases; unmatched junction nucleotides: 3. CDR1 and CDR2 from the germline V gene are SGHRS and YFSETQ. The CDR3 region has the DNA TGCGCCAGCAGCTCGACTAGCGGGAGGCTCAATGAGCAGTTCTTC. This sequence encodes CASSSTSGRLNEQFF.

The V gene is TRBV6-5, the J gene TRBJ1-6; the D gene is possibly TRBD1 (6 bases). The germline V gene has CDR1 MNHEY and CDR2 SVGAGI. Trimming took off 2 bases at V and 1 base at J, with 9 bases between the two ends. The CDR3 length is 16 residues. The CDR3 is CASSYGQGSYNSPLHF. CDR3 sequence (DNA): TGTGCCAGCAGTTACGGCCAGGGGTCCTATAATTCACCCCTCCACTTT.

The genes are TRBV7-8 and TRBJ1-2; 8 bases align to TRBD1. The ends lost 3 bases at V and 5 bases at J; junction bases unmatched: 8. There are 15 residues in the CDR3. Germline CDR1 and CDR2: SGHVS and FQNEAQ. Here the CDR3 reads CASSFGTGARYGYTF. CDR3 coding DNA: TGTGCCAGCAGCTTCGGGACAGGCGCCAGATATGGCTACACCTTC.

This clone was picked up one time. The chain couples TRBV28 to TRBJ2-2; 12 nucleotides line up with TRBD2. CDR3 length equals 19 residues. With V trimmed by 4 bases and J by 6 bases, 15 bases remained unmatched. Germline loops: CDR1 MDHEN, CDR2 SYDVKM. The CDR3 here is CASSSPPLTSGSVAGELFF. The CDR3, as DNA: TGTGCCAGCAGTTCCCCGCCGCTGACTAGCGGGAGTGTAGCCGGGGAGCTGTTTTTT.

The V and J genes are TRBV10-3 and TRBJ1-1; D is unclear. The germline V gene encodes CDR1 ENHRY and CDR2 SYGVKD. This CDR3 has 13 residues. Trimming took off 2 bases at V and 1 base at J, with 5 bases between the two ends. The CDR3 DNA follows: TGTGCCATCAGTGAGAACACGAACACTGAAGCTTTCTTT. Translated: CAISENTNTEAFF.

V usage is TRBV19 and J usage is TRBJ1-5; TRBD1 matches 7 bases. The CDR3 sequence is 15 residues long. V shed 5 bases and J 0 bases; nucleotides not matched to a gene: 4. Per the germline V gene, CDR1 is LNHDA and CDR2 is SQIVND (reference sequence). The CDR3 sequence is CASSVRGYSNQPQHF. DNA for the CDR3: TGTGCCAGTAGTGTCAGGGGGTATAGCAATCAGCCCCAGCATTTT.